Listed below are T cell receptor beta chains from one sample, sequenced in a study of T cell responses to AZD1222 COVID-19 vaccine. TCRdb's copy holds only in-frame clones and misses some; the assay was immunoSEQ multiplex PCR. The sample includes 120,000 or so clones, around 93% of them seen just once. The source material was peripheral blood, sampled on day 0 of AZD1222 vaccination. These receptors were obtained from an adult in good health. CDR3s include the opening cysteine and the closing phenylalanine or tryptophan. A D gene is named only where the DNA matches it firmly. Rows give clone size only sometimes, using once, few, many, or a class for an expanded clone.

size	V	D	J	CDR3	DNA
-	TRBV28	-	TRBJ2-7	CASSEPGRYEQYF	TGTGCCAGCAGTGAGCCTGGGAGGTACGAGCAGTACTTC
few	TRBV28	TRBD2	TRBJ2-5	CASSKMGLAGAETQYF	TGTGCCAGCAGTAAAATGGGACTAGCGGGAGCCGAGACCCAGTACTTC
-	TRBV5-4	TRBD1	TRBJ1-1	CASGEWTGPNTEAFF	TGTGCCAGCGGGGAGTGGACAGGGCCGAACACTGAAGCTTTCTTT
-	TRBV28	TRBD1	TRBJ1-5	CASSLGDSHQPQHF	TGTGCCAGCAGTTTAGGGGACAGTCATCAGCCCCAGCATTTT
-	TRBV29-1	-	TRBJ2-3	CSVWSIGTQYF	TGCAGCGTCTGGAGCATTGGTACGCAGTATTTT
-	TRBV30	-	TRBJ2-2	CAWTGSVSTGELFF	TGTGCCTGGACAGGGAGTGTGAGTACCGGGGAGCTGTTTTTT
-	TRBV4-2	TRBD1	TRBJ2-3	CASRPGGGTDTQYF	TGTGCCAGCAGACCAGGGGGTGGTACAGATACGCAGTATTTT
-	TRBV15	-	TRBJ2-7	CATSRGDSNYEQYF	TGTGCCACCAGCAGAGGCGACTCGAACTACGAGCAGTACTTC
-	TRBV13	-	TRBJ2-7	CASSPRGAYEQYF	TGTGCCAGCAGCCCCCGAGGGGCCTACGAGCAGTACTTC
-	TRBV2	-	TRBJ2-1	CASSERLPRVNEQFF	TGTGCCAGCAGTGAAAGGCTACCCAGAGTTAATGAGCAGTTCTTC
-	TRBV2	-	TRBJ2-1	CARSTASYNEQFF	TGTGCCAGGTCGACAGCCTCCTACAATGAGCAGTTCTTC
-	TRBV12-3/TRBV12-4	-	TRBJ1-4	CASSLGGYEKLFF	TGTGCCAGCAGTTTAGGGGGTTATGAAAAACTGTTTTTT
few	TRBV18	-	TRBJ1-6	CASSPSADNSPLHF	TGTGCCAGCTCGCCCAGCGCCGATAATTCACCCCTCCACTTT
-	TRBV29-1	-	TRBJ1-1	CRARVLGPGEKNTEAFF	TGCAGGGCTAGGGTTCTGGGGCCAGGGGAAAAGAACACTGAAGCTTTCTTT
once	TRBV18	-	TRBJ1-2	CASSPLRGVIHGYTF	TGTGCCAGCTCACCACTGCGGGGTGTAATCCATGGCTACACCTTC
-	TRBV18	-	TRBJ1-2	CASSPQGVGNYGYTF	TGTGCCAGCTCACCCCAGGGTGTTGGCAACTATGGCTACACCTTC
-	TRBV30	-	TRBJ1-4	CAWRPQEGKLFF	TGTGCCTGGAGGCCCCAGGAGGGAAAACTGTTTTTT
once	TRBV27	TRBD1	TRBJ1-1	CASSPRDSLNTEAFF	TGTGCCAGCAGTCCACGGGACAGCTTGAACACTGAAGCTTTCTTT
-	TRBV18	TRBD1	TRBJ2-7	CASSQTGFGTYEQYF	TGTGCCAGCTCGCAGACAGGGTTTGGCACCTACGAGCAGTACTTC
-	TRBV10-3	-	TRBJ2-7	CAISAPQVYEQYF	TGTGCCATCAGTGCACCACAGGTTTACGAGCAGTACTTC
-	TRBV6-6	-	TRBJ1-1	CASRGLGGTEAFF	TGTGCCAGCAGGGGACTAGGGGGCACTGAAGCTTTCTTT
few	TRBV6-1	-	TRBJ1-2	CASSAGPDSVVRGYTF	TGTGCCAGCAGTGCCGGCCCGGACAGCGTAGTACGTGGCTACACCTTC
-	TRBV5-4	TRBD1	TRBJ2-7	CASSGGQGIEQYF	TGTGCCAGCAGCGGAGGACAGGGGATCGAGCAGTACTTC
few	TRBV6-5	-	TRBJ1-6	CASSFGNSPLHF	TGTGCCAGCAGTTTTGGGAATTCACCCCTCCACTTT
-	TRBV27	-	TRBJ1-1	CASTQAGEGTEAFF	TGTGCCAGCACCCAAGCAGGGGAGGGAACTGAAGCTTTCTTT
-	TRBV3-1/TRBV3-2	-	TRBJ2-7	CASSQLRVRAYEQYF	TGTGCCAGCAGCCAATTGAGGGTCAGGGCCTACGAGCAGTACTTC
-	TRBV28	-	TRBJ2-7	CASSLSGSSSYEQYF	TGTGCCAGCAGTTTATCGGGCAGCAGCTCCTACGAGCAGTACTTC
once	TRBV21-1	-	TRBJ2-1	CASSIATRGRTSGAYNEQFF	TGTGCCAGCAGCATCGCGACGCGGGGCAGGACTAGCGGGGCCTACAATGAGCAGTTCTTC
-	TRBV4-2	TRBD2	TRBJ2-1	CASSRNLAGGPYNEQFF	TGTGCCAGCAGCCGCAACTTAGCGGGAGGGCCCTACAATGAGCAGTTCTTC
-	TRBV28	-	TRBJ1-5	CASSLRRPERPQHF	TGTGCCAGCAGTTTGAGACGCCCGGAGCGGCCCCAGCATTTT
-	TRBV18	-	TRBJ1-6	CASSLTEDYNSPLHF	TGTGCCAGCTCACTAACCGAGGACTATAATTCACCCCTCCACTTT
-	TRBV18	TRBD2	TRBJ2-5	CASSPYRSGSLETQYF	TGTGCCAGCTCCCCATATAGAAGCGGGAGTTTGGAGACCCAGTACTTC
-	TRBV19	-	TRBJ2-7	CASSMAGVYEQYF	TGTGCCAGTAGTATGGCAGGGGTCTACGAGCAGTACTTC
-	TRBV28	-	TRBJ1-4	CASSLGNSRTNEKLFF	TGTGCCAGCAGTTTAGGGAACTCCCGCACTAATGAAAAACTGTTTTTT
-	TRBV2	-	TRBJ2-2	CASSDVLRANTGELFF	TGTGCCAGCAGTGATGTCCTACGCGCGAACACCGGGGAGCTGTTTTTT
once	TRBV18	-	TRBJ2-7	CASSSGHSYEQYF	TGTGCCAGCTCATCGGGACATTCCTACGAGCAGTACTTC
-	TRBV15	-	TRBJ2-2	CATSRGGEAGELFF	TGTGCCACCAGCAGAGGGGGAGAGGCCGGGGAGCTGTTTTTT
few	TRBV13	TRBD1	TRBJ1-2	CASSRDREDGYTF	TGTGCCAGCAGTCGCGACAGGGAGGACGGCTACACCTTC
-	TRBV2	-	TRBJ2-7	CASSSPAYGRMYF	TGTGCCAGCAGCTCGCCGGCCTACGGGAGAATGTACTTC
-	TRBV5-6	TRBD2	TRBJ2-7	CASSPTSGRYEQYF	TGTGCCAGCAGCCCCACTAGCGGGAGGTACGAGCAGTACTTC
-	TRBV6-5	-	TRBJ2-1	CASSYDRSPFYNEQFF	TGTGCCAGCAGTTACGACCGGTCTCCCTTCTACAATGAGCAGTTCTTC
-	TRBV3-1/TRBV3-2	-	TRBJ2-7	CASSHLARGPGTGQYF	TGTGCCAGCAGCCACCTCGCCAGGGGTCCAGGCACCGGGCAGTACTTC
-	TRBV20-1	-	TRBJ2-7	CSARDRTILYF	TGCAGTGCTAGAGATCGTACCATACTGTACTTC
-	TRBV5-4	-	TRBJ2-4	CASSLDTGTLAKNIQYF	TGTGCCAGCAGCTTGGATACAGGAACCTTAGCCAAAAACATTCAGTACTTC
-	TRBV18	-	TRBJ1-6	CASSPEDSLYSPLHF	TGTGCCAGCTCACCCGAGGACAGTCTTTATTCACCCCTCCACTTT
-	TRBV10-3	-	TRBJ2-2	CAISESTFDTGELFF	TGTGCCATCAGTGAGTCCACGTTTGACACCGGGGAGCTGTTTTTT
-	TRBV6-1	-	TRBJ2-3	CASSEFAASTDTQYF	TGTGCCAGCAGTGAATTCGCGGCTAGCACAGATACGCAGTATTTT
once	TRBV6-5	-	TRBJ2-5	CASSYLRTLGAQYF	TGTGCCAGCAGTTACTTGCGGACCCTAGGGGCCCAGTACTTC
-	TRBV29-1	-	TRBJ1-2	CSVVENYGYTF	TGCAGCGTTGTTGAGAACTATGGCTACACCTTC
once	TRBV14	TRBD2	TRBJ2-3	CASSQGASGRTDTQYF	TGTGCCAGCAGCCAAGGCGCTAGCGGGAGAACAGATACGCAGTATTTT
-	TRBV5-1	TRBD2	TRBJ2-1	CASSPGTSGSSYNEQFF	TGCGCCAGCAGCCCGGGGACTAGCGGATCATCCTACAATGAGCAGTTCTTC
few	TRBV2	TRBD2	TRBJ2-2	CASSLTSGAGELFF	TGTGCCAGCAGTTTAACTAGCGGGGCCGGGGAGCTGTTTTTT
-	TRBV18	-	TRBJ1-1	CASSPRQGSWTEAFF	TGTGCCAGCTCACCGCGGCAGGGATCGTGGACTGAAGCTTTCTTT